A few counts support the clone carrying this T cell receptor beta chain. The data were obtained in a study of cytomegalovirus exposure and HLA in healthy donors. Background on the study: Among roughly 180 million T cells, an earlier analysis found 90 million to 130 million unique TCR beta sequences.

Germline V lookup: CDR1 MNHNY, CDR2 SVGAGI (reference sequence). V was pared by 8 bases and J by 3 bases, with 19 bases between. This CDR3 has 15 residues. Researchers ran the PCR with 60 Vbeta and 13 Jbeta primers. Measured with immunoSEQ multiplex PCR; TCRdb has only the in-frame clones, and not every one. Among 120,000 or so clones, 70% to 90% were seen once, and the ten largest hold about 1.8%. This chain joins TRBV6-6 and TRBJ1-2, with D possibly being TRBD1 (6 bases). Sequenced sample: PBMCs. The source is a man in his forties in good health and CMV-seronegative. CDR3 bases: TGTGCCAGCCTAAAGGACAGAGGCCCCTACTATGGCTACACCTTC. Translating gives CASLKDRGPYYGYTF.